This entry lists 20 T cell receptor beta chains sequenced from one sample in a study of technical replicates of blood from a few donors (dated by TCRdb to about 2017). The library came from the immunoSEQ multiplex PCR assay. Sourced from immuneACCESS, this table was stored by TCRdb with only in-frame sequences that have V and J called. A share of the clones is absent; for the studies checked, an unresolved V gene accounts for under half, and the remainder has no known explanation. For this sample there are tens of thousands of clones; roughly 95% appear just once. Clones ranked in the top ten supply around 0.38% of the sample. Sequenced material: T cells isolated from PBMCs. The source is a human donor in good health.

V and J are TRBV7-9 and TRBJ1-1; 12 bases agree with TRBD1. Losses at the gene ends were 3 bases for V and 5 bases for J; bases not matched to a gene: 4. CDR3 length: 15 amino acids. Germline CDR1 is SEHNR and CDR2 is FQNEAQ (reference sequence). CDR3 sequence (DNA): TGTGCCAGCAGCTTGGGACAGGGGGCAAAAACTGAAGCTTTCTTT. It yields the protein CASSLGQGAKTEAFF.

In its sample, this clone was seen once. This chain joins TRBV2 and TRBJ1-2; D is possibly TRBD1 (6 bases). V dropped 2 bases and J dropped 6 bases, with 10 bases sitting between them. CDR1 is SNHLY, CDR2 FYNNEI, per germline. The CDR3 has 13 amino acids. CDR3 sequence (DNA): TGTGCCAGCAGTGAACTCCAGGGGCATGGCTACACCTTC. The encoded protein is CASSELQGHGYTF.

The genes are TRBV5-6 and TRBJ1-5; TRBD1 agrees at 9 bases. The CDR3 covers 16 residues. V lost 2 bases and J lost 9; bases outside the gene matches: 12. Germline CDR1 is SGHDT and CDR2 is YYEEEE. CDR3 DNA sequence: TGTGCCAGCAGCTTCACAAGGACAGGGGCCCCGGCGCCCCAGCATTTT. This sequence encodes CASSFTRTGAPAPQHF.

This clone has a single count. V and J are TRBV9 and TRBJ2-3; D not certain. The V and J ends lost 0 bases and 7 bases respectively, with 12 bases between them. The CDR3 is made up of 14 amino acids. Looked up from germline, CDR1 is SGDLS and CDR2 is YYNGEE. In DNA, the CDR3 is TGTGCCAGCAGCGTAGATCTTGGAGAGTATACGCAGTATTTT. Translation: CASSVDLGEYTQYF. Filled out from reference TRBV9 and TRBJ2-3, the complete variable domain reads DSGVTQTPKHLITATGQRVTLRCSPRSGDLSVYWYQQSLDQGLQFLIQYYNGEERAKGNILERFSAQQFPDLHSELNLSSLELGDSALYFCASSVDLGEYTQYFGPGTRLTVL.

J is TRBJ1-2 and V is TRBV2; D call uncertain. Per germline, CDR1 SNHLY and CDR2 FYNNEI. The CDR3 length is 12 residues. The germline V and J ends were trimmed by 7 bases and 4 bases, with 10 bases remaining between them. This CDR3 reads CASKFGSYGYTF. CDR3 nucleotides: TGTGCCAGCAAGTTTGGTAGCTATGGCTACACCTTC.

V gene TRBV29-1 combines with J gene TRBJ2-7, with D possibly TRBD2 on 6 matching bases. V was trimmed by 5 bases and J by 6 bases, leaving 11 bases between them. CDR3 length: 11 residues. Germline CDR1 SQVTM, CDR2 ANQGSEA. The CDR3 is CSVQRGTEQYF. CDR3 DNA sequence: TGCAGCGTTCAACGGGGGACCGAGCAGTACTTC.

This chain joins TRBV7-9 and TRBJ2-2, with 14 positions matching TRBD2. Germline V gene data show CDR1 as SEHNR and CDR2 as FQNEAQ (reference sequence). V trimming: 4 bases; J trimming: 5 bases; junction bases outside the gene matches: 3. The CDR3 spans 16 residues. CDR3 nucleotide sequence: TGTGCCAGCAGCTGGGGACTAGCGGGGGAAACCGGGGAGCTGTTTTTT. Protein product: CASSWGLAGETGELFF.

The chain links TRBV14 to TRBJ1-1; tentatively, D is TRBD1 (6 bases). Between the trimmed V and J ends, which lost 2 bases and 3 bases, there was a span of 7 bases. CDR3 length: 13 residues. Germline values: CDR1 SGHDN, CDR2 FVKESK. The CDR3 DNA is TGTGCCAGCAGCCAACAGGGGTACACTGAAGCTTTCTTT. Its translation is CASSQQGYTEAFF.

The chain employs TRBV11-2 and TRBJ2-1; 7 nucleotides line up with TRBD2. CDR1 is SGHAT and CDR2 is FQNNGV in the germline V gene. This CDR3 comprises 18 residues. With V trimmed by 2 bases and J by 4 bases, 14 bases remained unmatched. This CDR3 is CASSLRGPGLLPYNEQFF. The CDR3, as DNA: TGTGCCAGCAGCTTAAGGGGACCGGGACTACTACCTTACAATGAGCAGTTCTTC.

V usage is TRBV10-3 and J usage is TRBJ1-5, with 9 bases matching TRBD1. Germline CDR1 is ENHRY and CDR2 is SYGVKD. The CDR3 consists of 14 residues. Trimming took 6 bases from V and 6 from J; bases not matched to a gene: 6. The CDR3 loop reads CAISRDRDIQPQHF. The CDR3 DNA reads as TGTGCCATCAGCCGGGACAGGGATATTCAGCCCCAGCATTTT.

The chain couples TRBV27 to TRBJ1-5; 9 bases map to TRBD1. The CDR3 runs to 17 residues. Germline CDR1 reads MNHEY; CDR2 reads SMNVEV (reference sequence). After removal of 3 bases from V and 7 bases from J, the junction contained 13 bases not matched to a gene. CDR3 in DNA: TGTGCCAGCAGTTTTTTTGGGACAGGGAAGTTGGGACAGCCCCAGCATTTT. Amino acid sequence: CASSFFGTGKLGQPQHF.

The rearrangement uses TRBV6-5 and TRBJ1-2; TRBD1 might be the D (6 bases). The germline V gene has CDR1 MNHEY and CDR2 SVGAGI. V lost 2 bases, J lost 6 bases, and 13 bases lay in between. This CDR3 comprises 14 residues. CDR3 sequence: CASSYLTGNHGYTF. In DNA form, the CDR3 reads TGTGCCAGCAGTTACCTGACAGGAAATCATGGCTACACCTTC.

The rearrangement links TRBV4-1 to TRBJ2-2; D is possibly TRBD2 (5 bases). Trimming pared 5 bases from V and 1 base from J, leaving 14 bases between. Germline values: CDR1 MGHRA, CDR2 YSYEKL. This CDR3 is 16 amino acids long. The CDR3 sequence is CASSALSGLNTGELFF. Here the CDR3 DNA reads TGCGCCAGCAGCGCCCTGAGCGGTCTGAACACCGGGGAGCTGTTTTTT.

The V gene is TRBV30, the J gene TRBJ1-4; the D gene is possibly TRBD1 (5 bases). The CDR3 contains 12 residues. Germline-derived CDR1 and CDR2 are GTSNPN and SVGIG (reference sequence). Trimming stripped 3 bases from V and 8 bases from J, with 10 bases between. The CDR3 nucleotides are TGTGCCTGGAGGCGGGACTCGGAAAAACTGTTTTTT. This codes for CAWRRDSEKLFF. Drawing the rest from reference TRBV30 and TRBJ1-4, the complete variable domain is SQTIHQWPATLVQPVGSPLSLECTVEGTSNPNLYWYRQAAGRGLQLLFYSVGIGQISSEVPQNLSASRPQDRQFILSSKKLLLSDSGFYLCAWRRDSEKLFFGSGTQLSVL.

J is TRBJ1-1 and V is TRBV10-3, with 7 bases aligning to TRBD1. This CDR3 region has 14 residues. Germline CDR1 is ENHRY and CDR2 is SYGVKD. V shed 10 bases, J shed 1 base, and the junction held 9 bases outside the gene matches. The CDR3 protein is CATHPGQKNTEAFF. The CDR3 DNA reads as TGTGCCACTCACCCGGGACAGAAGAACACTGAAGCTTTCTTT.

The V and J genes are TRBV6-1 and TRBJ2-7; possibly TRBD1 for D (6 bases). Germline V lookup: CDR1 MNHNS, CDR2 SASEGT. The V gene lost 1 base and the J gene lost 7 bases, with 14 bases spanning the gap. The CDR3 has 14 amino acids. The CDR3: CASSEDREIKEQYF. The CDR3 DNA follows: TGTGCCAGCAGTGAAGACAGGGAGATAAAAGAGCAGTACTTC.

The chain employs TRBV4-3 and TRBJ2-3, with D possibly being TRBD1 (5 bases). Trimming pared 0 bases from V and 0 bases from J, leaving 10 bases between. The length of the CDR3 is 16 residues. Per the germline V gene, CDR1 is LGHNA and CDR2 is YSLEER. In DNA, the CDR3 is TGCGCCAGCAGCCAAGAAGGGGCAGCTAGCACAGATACGCAGTATTTT. This gives the protein CASSQEGAASTDTQYF.

The genes are TRBV9 and TRBJ2-1; 8 bases agree with TRBD2. CDR1 and CDR2 (germline): SGDLS, YYNGEE. V lost 0 bases to trimming and J lost 8 bases; unmatched junction nucleotides: 4. CDR3 length: 14 residues. CDR3 in DNA: TGTGCCAGCAGCGTAGGGCGGGAGGACTATGAGCAGTTCTTC. It specifies CASSVGREDYEQFF.

This chain connects TRBV7-2 to TRBJ2-3, with D possibly being TRBD1 (5 bases). The V gene's germline CDR1 is SGHTA and CDR2 FQGNSA. This CDR3 contains 16 residues. V was pared by 4 bases and J by 5 bases, with 19 bases between. The CDR3 loop is CASSSGHLPRGDTQYF. CDR3 DNA sequence: TGTGCCAGCAGCTCTGGACACCTCCCAAGGGGAGATACGCAGTATTTT.

The genes are TRBV13 and TRBJ2-2; D gene uncertain. Trimming pared 5 bases from V and 2 bases from J, leaving 9 bases between. This CDR3 has 14 residues. Germline CDR1 and CDR2: PRHDT and FYEKMQ (reference sequence). The CDR3 coding sequence is TGTGCCAGCAGCACCAAAACTAACACCGGGGAGCTGTTTTTT. Translating gives CASSTKTNTGELFF.